The sequence of this T cell receptor beta chain was determined in a study of blood T cell repertoires in COVID-19. For the study at large: Some COVID-19 samples were acute and others convalescent; all came from the United States, Italy and Spain.

The germline V and J ends were trimmed by 1 base and 11 bases, with 14 bases remaining between them. The CDR3 has 14 residues. CDR1 is MNHNY, CDR2 SVGAGI, per germline (reference sequence). Method: immunoSEQ multiplex PCR; TCRdb's copy keeps in-frame clones and lacks some. Altogether a few hundred thousand clones are present, 85% being singletons, with the ten largest covering about 3.6%. This TCR derives from a woman aged 18-35 years with acute or convalescent COVID-19. The specimen was peripheral blood. This chain joins TRBV6-6 and TRBJ1-4; D remains ambiguous. The CDR3 is CASSYFQSDWKLFF. The CDR3 DNA sequence: TGTGCCAGCAGTTACTTCCAATCCGACTGGAAACTGTTTTTT.